This TCR beta chain stems from a study of blood T cells in healthy people across ages. The study drew donors from healthy Caucasian individuals in Russia aged roughly 6 to 90. Germline-derived CDR1 and CDR2 are SGHRS and YFSETQ. V lost 7 bases and J 3 bases, leaving 16 bases between the germline ends. CDR3 length equals 14 residues. Study-wide results and caveats: No one knew whether donors had CMV, which possibly confounded expanded clonotype changes.

Regarding this clonotype: The antigen is not known.

It was with a sample-barcoded 5' primer and a J-beta primer mix that a second PCR of roughly 7 to 12 cycles was run. Sequencing recovered at least 3 million CDR3-containing paired-end reads from each sample. TCRdb reprocessed the 5' RACE reads via MiXCR and lists one record per CDR3 protein. The sample yields approximately 820,000 distinct CDR3 sequences, approximately 44% seen once. The chain couples TRBV5-1 to TRBJ2-5; the D is unclear. The sequencing input was blood. This clonotype was obtained from a man in his 60s in good health. CDR3 sequence (DNA): TGCGCCAGCGCGCATCGTCCGGGTGAAGAGACCCAGTACTTC. This gives the protein CASAHRPGEETQYF.